This T cell receptor (beta chain) is from a study of shared clonotypes between healthy human individuals. Between the trimmed V and J ends, which lost 1 base and 6 bases, there was a span of 9 bases. The CDR3 loop spans 13 amino acids. Germline lookup yields CDR1 GTSNPN and CDR2 SVGIG (reference sequence). The protocol was immunoSEQ multiplex PCR, while the TCRdb copy is restricted to in-frame clones and leaves out a portion. The sample lists about 2 million clones; about 95% were seen once. The sequenced sample was naive CD4+ T cells sorted from blood. Subset noted: CD45RA+ positively selected. The V call is TRBV30, the J call TRBJ2-2, with no clear D. This TCR was recovered from a man aged 18 to 29 in good health. DNA of the CDR3: TGTGCCTGGAGTGGGCCAAGCCCCGGGGAGCTGTTTTTT. This gives the protein CAWSGPSPGELFF. Full variable domain (remainder filled in from reference TRBV30 and TRBJ2-2): SQTIHQWPATLVQPVGSPLSLECTVEGTSNPNLYWYRQAAGRGLQLLFYSVGIGQISSEVPQNLSASRPQDRQFILSSKKLLLSDSGFYLCAWSGPSPGELFFGEGSRLTVL.